These 3 T cell receptor beta chains came from one sample sequenced in a study of OX40 agonist ivuxolimab in advanced cancers. Sequenced by immunoSEQ multiplex PCR; TCRdb stores in-frame clones only, minus some. The data contain some 90,000 clones, more than 85% of them singletons. The sequences come from CD4+ or CD8+ T cells sorted from blood, collected in a trial of the OX40 agonist ivuxolimab. The receptors stem from an adult with an advanced solid tumor such as melanoma, head and neck, liver or kidney cancer.

This rearrangement joins TRBV5-1 to TRBJ2-5; 7 nucleotides agree with TRBD2. This CDR3 has 13 residues. Germline V gene data show CDR1 as SGHRS and CDR2 as YFSETQ. V shed 4 bases, J shed 5 bases, and the junction held 5 bases outside the gene matches. CDR3 sequence (DNA): TGCGCCAGCAGCCTCGATAGCGGGGAGACCCAGTACTTC. This gives the protein CASSLDSGETQYF. The whole variable domain, remainder taken from reference TRBV5-1 and TRBJ2-5, is KAGVTQTPRYLIKTRGQQVTLSCSPISGHRSVSWYQQTPGQGLQFLFEYFSETQRNKGNFPGRFSGRQFSNSRSEMNVSTLELGDSALYLCASSLDSGETQYFGPGTRLLVL.

V usage is TRBV5-1 and J usage is TRBJ1-2; perhaps TRBD1 as D (6 bases). The CDR3 length is 15 residues. Germline lookup yields CDR1 SGHRS and CDR2 YFSETQ. Trimming shortened V by 0 bases and J by 4 bases, and 13 bases separated the two germline ends. CDR3 residues: CASSLEQGDPYGYTF. The DNA of the CDR3 is TGCGCCAGCAGCTTGGAACAGGGTGATCCCTATGGCTACACCTTC.

V gene TRBV7-6 combines with J gene TRBJ1-1, with D possibly TRBD1 on 6 matching bases. This CDR3 is 12 amino acids long. CDR1 and CDR2 from the germline V gene are SGHVS and FNYEAQ. The V end was cut by 6 bases, the J end by 6 bases, with 11 bases between. In DNA form, the CDR3 reads TGTGCCAGCAGTTTCAGGGGCGCTGAAGCTTTCTTT. Encoded protein: CASSFRGAEAFF.